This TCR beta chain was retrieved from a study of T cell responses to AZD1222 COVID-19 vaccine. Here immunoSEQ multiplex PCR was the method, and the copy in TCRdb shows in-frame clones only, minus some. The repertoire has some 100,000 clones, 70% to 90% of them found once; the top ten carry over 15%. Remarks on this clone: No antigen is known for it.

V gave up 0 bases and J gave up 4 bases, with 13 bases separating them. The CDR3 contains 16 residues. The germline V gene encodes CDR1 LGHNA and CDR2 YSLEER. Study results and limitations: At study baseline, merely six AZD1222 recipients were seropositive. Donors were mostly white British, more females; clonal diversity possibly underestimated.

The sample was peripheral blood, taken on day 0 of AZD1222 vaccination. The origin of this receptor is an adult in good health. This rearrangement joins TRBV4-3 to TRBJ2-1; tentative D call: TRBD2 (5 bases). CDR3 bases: TGCGCCAGCAGCCAAGATCGTGGACTCTTATACAATGAGCAGTTCTTC. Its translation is CASSQDRGLLYNEQFF.